This paragraph covers one TCR beta chain sequence. Its antigen is still unknown. This entry comes from a study of beta chain features in type 1 diabetes. General observations from the study: Shorter TCRB CDR3s, moderately but significantly so, marked every one of the four CD4+ subsets in Type 1 diabetes patients.

Every isolated RNA sample was fully reverse transcribed, so sequencing captured expressed TCRB transcripts. Using immunoSEQ multiplex PCR, the repertoire was profiled, and TCRdb retains in-frame clones only, with some absent. The repertoire includes under 850,000 clones, around 15% of them detected once, and 0.022% sits in the top ten. The V and J ends lost 7 bases and 11 bases, in that order; junction bases with no gene match: 8. The germline V gene has CDR1 SNHLY and CDR2 FYNNEI. This CDR3 has 13 amino acids. The chain joins TRBV2 to TRBJ1-6; 7 positions match TRBD1. The TCR originated in a man younger than 30 with type 1 diabetes. Specimen: naive CD4+ T cells from blood. The CDR3 bases are TGTGCCAGCATTTCAGGGGGGAATCCACCCCTCCACTTT. Its translation is CASISGGNPPLHF. The full variable domain, its missing parts supplied by reference TRBV2 and TRBJ1-6, is EPEVTQTPSHQVTQMGQEVILRCVPISNHLYFYWYRQILGQKVEFLVSFYNNEISEKSEIFDDQFSVERPDGSNFTLKIRSTKLEDSAMYFCASISGGNPPLHFGNGTRLTVT.